This entry lists 28 T cell receptor beta chains sequenced from one sample in a study of shared clonotypes between healthy human individuals. The repertoire was sequenced with immunoSEQ multiplex PCR; TCRdb's copy has only in-frame clones and lacks some. The sample has more than 400,000 clones, roughly 95% seen once; the top ten hold 0.064%. Sequenced: naive CD4+ T cells sorted from blood. Subset in this sample: CD45RA+ positively selected. The receptors originated from a woman in her twenties or thirties in good health.

The chain links TRBV19 to TRBJ2-7, with 8 bases aligning to TRBD2. CDR1 and CDR2 (germline): LNHDA, SQIVND (reference sequence). V was pared by 6 bases and J by 3 bases, with 10 bases of the junction left unmatched. The CDR3 loop spans 15 amino acids. The CDR3: CASRSSGSGFYEQYF. The CDR3 nucleotides read TGTGCCAGTAGGTCCAGCGGGAGTGGGTTCTACGAGCAGTACTTC.

This chain joins TRBV21-1 and TRBJ1-1; whether TRBD1, the table's D call, matches the DNA was not checked. TRBV21-1 is assigned pseudogene status. The CDR3 is 15 residues long. In DNA form, the CDR3 reads TGTGCCAGCAGCAAACCGGGACAGGGGTGGACTGAAGCTTTCTTT. Amino acids: CASSKPGQGWTEAFF.

V usage is TRBV30 and J usage is TRBJ1-1; D unresolved. CDR1 is GTSNPN and CDR2 is SVGIG in the germline V gene (reference sequence). V shed 4 bases and J shed 1 base, with 10 bases lying between them. This CDR3 spans 13 amino acids. The CDR3 nucleotides read TGTGCCTGGACTCAATCCCAGAACACTGAAGCTTTCTTT. Translating gives CAWTQSQNTEAFF.

The chain combines TRBV5-1 with TRBJ2-4, with 7 bases fitting TRBD1. This CDR3 is 16 amino acids long. Germline CDR1 reads SGHRS; CDR2 reads YFSETQ. Trimming cost V 1 base and J 0 bases; bases outside gene matches: 4. The CDR3 reads CASSLLTGIAKNIQYF. The CDR3 DNA follows: TGCGCCAGCAGCTTGTTGACAGGGATAGCCAAAAACATTCAGTACTTC.

V usage is TRBV19 and J usage is TRBJ2-1; 10 bases are a match to TRBD2. J was trimmed by 4 bases and V by 5 bases; bases with no gene match: 11. The germline gives CDR1 LNHDA, CDR2 SQIVND (reference sequence). The CDR3 totals 17 residues. In nucleotides, the CDR3 is TGTGCCAGTAGTTCCCAAGCGGGAGGGGACGTATACAATGAGCAGTTCTTC. Translating gives CASSSQAGGDVYNEQFF. Complete variable domain (other parts from reference TRBV19 and TRBJ2-1): DGGITQSPKYLFRKEGQNVTLSCEQNLNHDAMYWYRQDPGQGLRLIYYSQIVNDFQKGDIAEGYSVSREKKESFPLTVTSAQKNPTAFYLCASSSQAGGDVYNEQFFGPGTRLTVL.

The J gene is TRBJ2-1, the V gene TRBV7-2; D is unresolved. The CDR3 extends over 13 amino acids. The germline V and J ends were trimmed by 5 bases and 10 bases, with 15 bases remaining between them. Germline V lookup: CDR1 SGHTA, CDR2 FQGNSA. CDR3 sequence reads: CASSQDLVGEQFF. The CDR3 DNA follows: TGTGCCAGCAGCCAAGATCTAGTAGGGGAGCAGTTCTTC.

J is TRBJ2-7 and V is TRBV7-9; 10 nucleotides match TRBD2. The V gene end was trimmed by 5 bases and the J gene end by 0 bases; junction bases not matched to a gene: 7. There are 16 residues in the CDR3. CDR1 and CDR2 from the germline V gene are SEHNR and FQNEAQ (reference sequence). The DNA of the CDR3 is TGTGCCAGCAGCACCGACTCTAGCGGGAGCTCCTACGAGCAGTACTTC. This encodes CASSTDSSGSSYEQYF.

This clone was detected only once. The CDR3 bases are TGCGCCAGCAGCCAAGTCGCCGGGACAGGGGCCGCACCTTACGAGCAGTACTTC. It codes for CASSQVAGTGAAPYEQYF. The rearrangement joins TRBV4-1 to TRBJ2-7, with TRBD1 matching 10 bases. Per the germline V gene, CDR1 is MGHRA and CDR2 is YSYEKL. V was clipped by 1 base and J by 4 bases; unmatched bases: 13. This CDR3 is 18 amino acids long.

This clone has only one observation. The V and J genes are TRBV6-1 and TRBJ2-7; 12 positions agree with TRBD2. The CDR3 has 15 residues. V was pared by 4 bases and J by 1 base, with 2 bases of the junction left unmatched. From germline, CDR1 is MNHNS and CDR2 SASEGT. The CDR3 nucleotides are TGTGCCAGCAGTGCAGGACTAGCGGGATCCTACGAGCAGTACTTC. It translates to CASSAGLAGSYEQYF.

V gene TRBV19 combines with J gene TRBJ1-2; D gene ambiguous. The CDR3 loop spans 17 amino acids. V lost 1 base and J 4 bases, leaving 19 bases between the germline ends. From germline, CDR1 is LNHDA and CDR2 SQIVND (reference sequence). Here the CDR3 reads CASSIVPGISPGYGYTF. CDR3 in DNA: TGTGCCAGTAGTATAGTCCCCGGGATCTCACCTGGCTATGGCTACACCTTC.

The CDR3 region is CASSLSGRNTEAFF. The CDR3 region has the DNA TGTGCCAGCAGTTTGTCTGGACGGAACACTGAAGCTTTCTTT. V and J are TRBV27 and TRBJ1-1; D not resolved. V lost 3 bases, J lost 1 base, and 9 bases lay in between. The CDR3 length is 14 residues. Germline CDR1 is MNHEY and CDR2 is SMNVEV (reference sequence).

The CDR3 bases are TGTGCCAGGACCGGGGAGCTGTTTTTT. Protein sequence: CARTGELFF. V usage is TRBV7-8 and J usage is TRBJ2-2; the D is unclear. The germline V gene encodes CDR1 SGHVS and CDR2 FQNEAQ. The CDR3 spans 9 residues. V lost 9 bases, J lost 5 bases, and 1 base lay in between.

The CDR3 DNA follows: TGTGCCGCAACAGAGGGCTATGGCTACACCTTC. Its translation: CAATEGYGYTF. The rearrangement joins TRBV6-6 to TRBJ1-2; D ambiguous. The CDR3 sequence is 11 residues long. V was cut by 11 bases and J by 4 bases, with 11 bases left in between. From germline, CDR1 is MNHNY and CDR2 SVGAGI (reference sequence).

The V gene is TRBV19, the J gene TRBJ2-7; 9 bases are shared with TRBD2. Trimming removed 7 bases from V and 2 bases from J; junction bases left unmatched: 15. This CDR3 comprises 17 residues. Germline values: CDR1 LNHDA, CDR2 SQIVND (reference sequence). The CDR3 reads CASTQTWDSGRPYEQYF. DNA for the CDR3: TGTGCCAGTACCCAAACTTGGGATAGCGGGAGACCCTACGAGCAGTACTTC.

This chain joins TRBV25-1 and TRBJ2-3; D might be TRBD1 (6 bases). Trimming pared 1 base from V and 14 bases from J, leaving 13 bases between. Germline V gives CDR1 MGHDK, CDR2 SYGVNS. This CDR3 is built from 12 residues. The CDR3: CASSESGGRGYF. The DNA for the CDR3 is TGTGCCAGCAGTGAATCTGGGGGCCGAGGGTATTTT.

The chain uses TRBV7-6 and TRBJ2-7, with 8 bases identical to TRBD2. Germline trimming cut 1 base from V and 3 bases from J; bases unmatched to any gene: 5. CDR3 length equals 15 residues. Per the germline V gene, CDR1 is SGHVS and CDR2 is FNYEAQ. As DNA, the CDR3 is TGTGCCAGCAGCTTAGAGCGCGGGAGGCGCTACGAGCAGTACTTC. Translated, it gives CASSLERGRRYEQYF.

The V call is TRBV29-1, the J call TRBJ2-5; D call uncertain. The end of the DNA fits TRBJ2-7 better, so the J call may be wrong. Germline loops: CDR1 SQVTM, CDR2 ANQGSEA. The CDR3 sequence is 13 residues long. Here the CDR3 reads CSVQGLQTYEQYF. CDR3 sequence (DNA): TGCAGCGTTCAAGGTCTACAGACCTACGAGCAGTACTTC.

CDR3 in amino acids: CASSPVSGANVLTF. CDR3 coding DNA: TGTGCCAGCTCACCGGTCTCTGGGGCCAACGTCCTGACTTTC. The chain employs TRBV18 and TRBJ2-6; D gene uncertain. The germline V and J ends were trimmed by 3 bases and 0 bases, with 3 bases remaining between them. The germline V gene encodes CDR1 KGHSH and CDR2 LQKENI. The length of the CDR3 is 14 residues.

This clone has only one observation. The identical CDR3 is also encoded by other nucleotide sequences in the sample. The J gene is TRBJ2-3, the V gene TRBV18; unclear D gene. Trimming removed 6 bases at V and 0 bases at J, with 10 bases between. The germline CDR1 and CDR2 sequences are KGHSH and LQKENI. The CDR3 sequence is 14 residues long. DNA of the CDR3: TGTGCCAGCTCCCCCGGAACTAGCACAGATACGCAGTATTTT. Translated, it gives CASSPGTSTDTQYF.

This clone was seen a single time. V usage is TRBV13 and J usage is TRBJ2-1, with TRBD2 as a possible D gene (5 bases). This CDR3 region has 17 residues. Looked up from germline, CDR1 is PRHDT and CDR2 is FYEKMQ (reference sequence). Trimming cost V 5 bases and J 7 bases, with 24 bases left between them. For the CDR3, the DNA is TGTGCCAGCAGCCTACCCGGACTCTGGGGTGGGTCGAATGAGCAGTTCTTC. Residues: CASSLPGLWGGSNEQFF.

V gene TRBV28 combines with J gene TRBJ2-5; 14 positions agree with TRBD2. The germline V gene has CDR1 MDHEN and CDR2 SYDVKM. The CDR3 sequence is 16 residues long. Trimming cost V 3 bases and J 5 bases; bases outside gene matches: 5. CDR3 bases: TGTGCCAGCAGTTTGGGACTAGCGGGAGTGGCTGAGACCCAGTACTTC. Amino acids: CASSLGLAGVAETQYF.

The chain combines TRBV28 with TRBJ1-1, with D hard to call. The V and J ends lost 5 bases and 2 bases respectively, with 6 bases between them. Germline V gene lookup returns CDR1 MDHEN and CDR2 SYDVKM. The CDR3 consists of 12 residues. This chain's CDR3 is CASSNINTEAFF. The CDR3, as DNA: TGTGCCAGCAGTAACATAAACACTGAAGCTTTCTTT.

This clone was recorded only once. The chain has TRBV19 and TRBJ2-7, with 8 bases matching TRBD1. V lost 11 bases to trimming and J lost 7 bases; unmatched junction nucleotides: 13. Germline V gene lookup returns CDR1 LNHDA and CDR2 SQIVND (reference sequence). CDR3 length: 13 residues. CDR3 amino acids: CASAGQGLGEQYF. CDR3 sequence (DNA): TGTGCCTCAGCCGGACAGGGCTTGGGGGAGCAGTACTTC.

The chain employs TRBV28 and TRBJ2-2, with D possibly matching TRBD1 (5 bases). CDR3 length: 12 amino acids. The germline V gene has CDR1 MDHEN and CDR2 SYDVKM. V gave up 8 bases and J gave up 8 bases, with 12 bases separating them. CDR3 in DNA: TGTGCCAGCCCCTCGGCAGGGGGGGAGCTGTTTTTT. Translated, it gives CASPSAGGELFF.

V and J are TRBV28 and TRBJ2-7; 7 nucleotides line up with TRBD1. The CDR3 spans 17 residues. The V gene end was trimmed by 6 bases and the J gene end by 5 bases; junction bases not matched to a gene: 19. Per the germline V gene, CDR1 is MDHEN and CDR2 is SYDVKM. This CDR3 reads CASSPFRRQGAVHEQYF. The CDR3 coding sequence is TGTGCCAGCAGCCCTTTCAGGCGACAGGGAGCAGTCCACGAGCAGTACTTC.

The chain recombines TRBV28 with TRBJ1-5; D unclear. This CDR3 region has 14 residues. Germline loops: CDR1 MDHEN, CDR2 SYDVKM. V was cut by 10 bases and J by 1 base, with 14 bases left in between. The CDR3 coding sequence is TGTGCCACCGCGAGTGGGCCGAGCAATCAGCCCCAGCATTTT. Residues: CATASGPSNQPQHF. Combining the CDR3 with reference TRBV28 and TRBJ1-5 gives the whole variable domain DVKVTQSSRYLVKRTGEKVFLECVQDMDHENMFWYRQDPGLGLRLIYFSYDVKMKEKGDIPEGYSVSREKKERFSLILESASTNQTSMYLCATASGPSNQPQHFGDGTRLSIL.

The count of this clone is one. The chain links TRBV27 to TRBJ2-1, with D perhaps TRBD1 (5 bases). Germline V gene sequence: CDR1 MNHEY, CDR2 SMNVEV (reference sequence). Trimming stripped 6 bases from V and 6 bases from J, with 15 bases between. The CDR3 spans 14 residues. The DNA of the CDR3 is TGTGCCAGCAGCATAAGGGGTGTGCGCAATGAGCAGTTCTTC. Amino acid sequence: CASSIRGVRNEQFF.

The chain couples TRBV2 to TRBJ1-5, with a tentative D call TRBD1 (6 bases). The CDR3 extends over 16 amino acids. Trimming removed 0 bases from V and 4 bases from J, with 13 bases in between. In germline, CDR1 is SNHLY, CDR2 FYNNEI. Here the CDR3 reads CASSEALQGQNQPQHF. The CDR3 DNA follows: TGTGCCAGCAGTGAAGCCCTCCAAGGACAGAATCAGCCCCAGCATTTT. Complete variable domain (other parts from reference TRBV2 and TRBJ1-5): EPEVTQTPSHQVTQMGQEVILRCVPISNHLYFYWYRQILGQKVEFLVSFYNNEISEKSEIFDDQFSVERPDGSNFTLKIRSTKLEDSAMYFCASSEALQGQNQPQHFGDGTRLSIL.